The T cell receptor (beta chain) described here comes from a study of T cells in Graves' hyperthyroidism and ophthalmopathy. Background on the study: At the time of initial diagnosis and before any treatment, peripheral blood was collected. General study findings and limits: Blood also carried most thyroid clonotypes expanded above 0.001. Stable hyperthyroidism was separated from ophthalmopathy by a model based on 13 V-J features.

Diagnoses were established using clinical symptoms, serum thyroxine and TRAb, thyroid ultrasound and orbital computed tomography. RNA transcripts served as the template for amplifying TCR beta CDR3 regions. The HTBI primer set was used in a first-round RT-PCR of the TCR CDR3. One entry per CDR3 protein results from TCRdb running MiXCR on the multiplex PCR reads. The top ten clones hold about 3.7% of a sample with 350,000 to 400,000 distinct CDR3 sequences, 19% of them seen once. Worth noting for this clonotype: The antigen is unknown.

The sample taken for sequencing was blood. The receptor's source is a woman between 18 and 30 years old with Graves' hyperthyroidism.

CDR3 sequence (DNA): TGTGCCAGCAGTCGACAGGGAATGGGCACTGAAGCTTTCTTT. Translation: CASSRQGMGTEAFF. The gene calls are TRBV6-2 or TRBV6-3 and TRBJ1-1, with 7 bases lining up with TRBD1. CDR3 size: 14 residues. Germline CDR1 and CDR2: MNHEY and SVGEGT. V dropped 5 bases and J dropped 4; count of bases not matched to a gene: 7.